This TCR beta chain was recovered during a study of T-cell memory formation after mild COVID-19. On the study more broadly: Most TCR clusters belonged to a single donor. Broader study findings: Most CD4+ clones that shrank were in CM and EM, while CD8+ ones turned up in EMRA. There was a balanced CD4/CD8 profile in clones contracting day 15 to 85, and later expanders leaned CD4+.

In regard to this clonotype: Its target is unknown.

Germline CDR1 is ENHRY and CDR2 is SYGVKD. Between the trimmed V and J ends, which lost 3 bases and 3 bases, there was a span of 6 bases. The CDR3 sequence is 12 residues long. Sample barcodes and UMIs were carried by the TCR alpha and TCR beta cDNA libraries that 5'RACE generated with constant-segment primers. Using its own MiXCR run on the 5' RACE reads, TCRdb lists one record per CDR3 protein. This sample has approximately 290,000 distinct CDR3 sequences, with 7.5% to 9.5% found just once. The chain joins TRBV10-3 to TRBJ2-7; D is ambiguous. This TCR derives from a young man who had mild COVID-19 (a few samples of this study predate the infection). Cell type and time point are not known. The sequenced sample consisted of PBMCs or a T cell subset sorted from them (not recorded which). The CDR3 sequence: CAISEQIYEQYF. Written as DNA, the CDR3 is TGTGCCATCAGTGAACAAATCTACGAGCAGTACTTC.